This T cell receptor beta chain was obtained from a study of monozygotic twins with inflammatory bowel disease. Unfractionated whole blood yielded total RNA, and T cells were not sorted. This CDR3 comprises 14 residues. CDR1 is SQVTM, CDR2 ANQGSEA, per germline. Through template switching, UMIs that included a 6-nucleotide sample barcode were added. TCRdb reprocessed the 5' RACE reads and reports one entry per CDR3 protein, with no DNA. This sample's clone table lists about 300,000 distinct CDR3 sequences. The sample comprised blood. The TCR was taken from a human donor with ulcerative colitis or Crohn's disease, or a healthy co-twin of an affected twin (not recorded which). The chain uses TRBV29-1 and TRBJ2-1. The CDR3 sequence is CSVYDRKPYNEQFF.